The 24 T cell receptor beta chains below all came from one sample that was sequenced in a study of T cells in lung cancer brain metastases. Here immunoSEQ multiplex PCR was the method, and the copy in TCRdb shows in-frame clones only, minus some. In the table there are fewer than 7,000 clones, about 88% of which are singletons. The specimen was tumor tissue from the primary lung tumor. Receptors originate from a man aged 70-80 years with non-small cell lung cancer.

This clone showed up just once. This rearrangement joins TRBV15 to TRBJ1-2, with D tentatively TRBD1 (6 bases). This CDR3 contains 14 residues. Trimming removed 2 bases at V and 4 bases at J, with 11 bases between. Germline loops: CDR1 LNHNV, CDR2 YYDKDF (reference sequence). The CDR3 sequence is CATSRNDRFYGYTF. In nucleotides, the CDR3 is TGTGCCACCAGCAGAAACGACAGGTTCTATGGCTACACCTTC. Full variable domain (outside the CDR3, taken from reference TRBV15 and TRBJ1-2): DAMVIQNPRYQVTQFGKPVTLSCSQTLNHNVMYWYQQKSSQAPKLLFHYYDKDFNNEADTPDNFQSRRPNTSFCFLDIRSPGLGDTAMYLCATSRNDRFYGYTFGSGTRLTVV.

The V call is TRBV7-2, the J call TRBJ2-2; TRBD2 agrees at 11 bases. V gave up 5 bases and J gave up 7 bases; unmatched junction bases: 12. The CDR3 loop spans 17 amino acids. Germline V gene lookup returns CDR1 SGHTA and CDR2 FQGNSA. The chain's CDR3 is CASSQRLAGPRGGELFF. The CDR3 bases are TGTGCCAGCAGCCAAAGACTAGCGGGGCCGCGGGGCGGGGAGCTGTTTTTT. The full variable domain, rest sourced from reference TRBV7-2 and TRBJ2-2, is GAGVSQSPSNKVTEKGKDVELRCDPISGHTALYWYRQSLGQGLEFLIYFQGNSAPDKSGLPSDRFSAERTGGSVSTLTIQRTQQEDSAVYLCASSQRLAGPRGGELFFGEGSRLTVL.

This CDR3 is CALGVGQPQHF. CDR3 in DNA: TGTGCCCTCGGGGTCGGTCAGCCCCAGCATTTT. The chain recombines TRBV30 with TRBJ1-5; D gene unclear. The germline gives CDR1 GTSNPN, CDR2 SVGIG (reference sequence). V gave up 8 bases and J gave up 6 bases, with 11 bases separating them. The CDR3 consists of 11 residues.

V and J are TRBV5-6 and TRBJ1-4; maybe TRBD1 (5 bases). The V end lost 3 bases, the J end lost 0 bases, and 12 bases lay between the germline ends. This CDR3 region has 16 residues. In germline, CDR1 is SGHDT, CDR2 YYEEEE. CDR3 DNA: TGTGCCAGCAGCTATTCGTGGGGCACAACTAATGAAAAACTGTTTTTT. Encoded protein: CASSYSWGTTNEKLFF.

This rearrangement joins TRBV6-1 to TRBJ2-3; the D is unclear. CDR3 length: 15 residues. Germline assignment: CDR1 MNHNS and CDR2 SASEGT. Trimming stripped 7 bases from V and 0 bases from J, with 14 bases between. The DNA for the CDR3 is TGTGCCAGCAACCCCCTCACCTTAAGCACAGATACGCAGTATTTT. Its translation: CASNPLTLSTDTQYF.

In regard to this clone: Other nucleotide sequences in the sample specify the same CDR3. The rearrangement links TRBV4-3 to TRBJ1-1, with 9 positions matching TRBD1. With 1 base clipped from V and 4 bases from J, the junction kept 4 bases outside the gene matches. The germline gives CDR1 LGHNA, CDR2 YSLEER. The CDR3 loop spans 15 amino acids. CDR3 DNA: TGCGCCAGCAGCCAAGCAGCGACAGGGGGCACTGAAGCTTTCTTT. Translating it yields CASSQAATGGTEAFF.

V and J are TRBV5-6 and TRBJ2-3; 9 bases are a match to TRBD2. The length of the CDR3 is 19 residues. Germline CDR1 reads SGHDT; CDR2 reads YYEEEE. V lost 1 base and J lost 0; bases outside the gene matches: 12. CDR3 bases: TGTGCCAGCAGCTTGATCCTTACACCGGGACTAGCTAGCACAGATACGCAGTATTTT. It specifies CASSLILTPGLASTDTQYF. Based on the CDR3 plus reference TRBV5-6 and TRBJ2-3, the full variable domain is DAGVTQSPTHLIKTRGQQVTLRCSPKSGHDTVSWYQQALGQGPQFIFQYYEEEERQRGNFPDRFSGHQFPNYSSELNVNALLLGDSALYLCASSLILTPGLASTDTQYFGPGTRLTVL.

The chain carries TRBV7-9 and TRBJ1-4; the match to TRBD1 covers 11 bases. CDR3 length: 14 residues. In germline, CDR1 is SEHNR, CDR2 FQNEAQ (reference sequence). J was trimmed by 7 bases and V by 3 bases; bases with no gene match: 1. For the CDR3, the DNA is TGTGCCAGCAGCTTCGGGACAGGGGGTGAAAAACTGTTTTTT. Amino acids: CASSFGTGGEKLFF.

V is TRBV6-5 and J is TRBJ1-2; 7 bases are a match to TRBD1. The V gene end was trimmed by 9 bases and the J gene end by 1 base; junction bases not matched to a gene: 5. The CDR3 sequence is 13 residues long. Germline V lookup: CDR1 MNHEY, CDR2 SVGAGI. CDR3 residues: CARRDRDNYGYTF. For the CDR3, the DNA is TGTGCCAGGCGAGACAGGGATAACTATGGCTACACCTTC.

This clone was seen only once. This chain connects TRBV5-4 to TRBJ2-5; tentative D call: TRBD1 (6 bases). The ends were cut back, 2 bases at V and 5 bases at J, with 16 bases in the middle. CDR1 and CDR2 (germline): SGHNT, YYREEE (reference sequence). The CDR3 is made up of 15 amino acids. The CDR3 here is CASSLGSGARETQYF. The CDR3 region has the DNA TGTGCCAGCAGCTTAGGATCAGGGGCTCGGGAGACCCAGTACTTC.

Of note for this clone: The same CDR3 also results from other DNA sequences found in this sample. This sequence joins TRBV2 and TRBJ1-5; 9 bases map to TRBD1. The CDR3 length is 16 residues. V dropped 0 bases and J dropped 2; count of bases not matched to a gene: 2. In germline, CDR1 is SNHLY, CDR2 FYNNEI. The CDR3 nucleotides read TGTGCCAGCAGTGAAGCTCGGACAGGGGGCAATCAGCCCCAGCATTTT. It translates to CASSEARTGGNQPQHF. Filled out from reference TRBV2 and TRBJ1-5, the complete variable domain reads EPEVTQTPSHQVTQMGQEVILRCVPISNHLYFYWYRQILGQKVEFLVSFYNNEISEKSEIFDDQFSVERPDGSNFTLKIRSTKLEDSAMYFCASSEARTGGNQPQHFGDGTRLSIL.

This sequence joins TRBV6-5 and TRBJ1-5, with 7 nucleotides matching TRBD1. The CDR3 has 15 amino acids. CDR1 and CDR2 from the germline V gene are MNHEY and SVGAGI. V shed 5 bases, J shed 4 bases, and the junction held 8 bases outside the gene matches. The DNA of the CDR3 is TGTGCCAGCAGTACGAGACAGGGAGGGAATCAGCCCCAGCATTTT. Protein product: CASSTRQGGNQPQHF.

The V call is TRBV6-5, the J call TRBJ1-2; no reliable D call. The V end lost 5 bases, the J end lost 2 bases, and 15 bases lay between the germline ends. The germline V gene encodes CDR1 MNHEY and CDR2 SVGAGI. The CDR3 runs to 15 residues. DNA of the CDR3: TGTGCCAGCAGTGGTACGTCTGGGATGAACTATGGCTACACCTTC. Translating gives CASSGTSGMNYGYTF.

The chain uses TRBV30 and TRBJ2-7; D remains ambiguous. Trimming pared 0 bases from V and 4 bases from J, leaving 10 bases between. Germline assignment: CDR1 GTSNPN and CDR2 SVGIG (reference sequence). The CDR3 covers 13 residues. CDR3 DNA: TGTGCCTGGAGTGTAAACCTGGTGTACGAGCAGTACTTC. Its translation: CAWSVNLVYEQYF.

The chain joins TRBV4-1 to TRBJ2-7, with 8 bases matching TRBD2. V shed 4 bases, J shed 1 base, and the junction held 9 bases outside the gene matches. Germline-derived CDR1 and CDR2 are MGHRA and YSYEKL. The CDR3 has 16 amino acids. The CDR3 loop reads CASSPREGGGSYEQYF. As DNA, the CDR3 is TGCGCCAGCAGCCCCCGGGAGGGCGGGGGGTCCTACGAGCAGTACTTC.

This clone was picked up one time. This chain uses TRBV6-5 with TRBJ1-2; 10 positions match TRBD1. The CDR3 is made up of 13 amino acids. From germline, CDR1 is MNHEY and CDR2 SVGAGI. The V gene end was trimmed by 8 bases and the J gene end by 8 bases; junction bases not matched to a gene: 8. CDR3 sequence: CASVGQGGRGYTF. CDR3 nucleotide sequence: TGTGCCAGCGTAGGACAGGGGGGGAGAGGCTACACCTTC.

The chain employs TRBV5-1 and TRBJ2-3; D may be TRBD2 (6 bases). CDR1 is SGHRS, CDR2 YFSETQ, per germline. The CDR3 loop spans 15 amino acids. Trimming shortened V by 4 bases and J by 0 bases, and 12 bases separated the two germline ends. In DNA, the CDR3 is TGCGCCAGCAGCGCCATAGCGGCGAGCACAGATACGCAGTATTTT. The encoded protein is CASSAIAASTDTQYF. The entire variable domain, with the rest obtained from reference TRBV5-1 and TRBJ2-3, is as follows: KAGVTQTPRYLIKTRGQQVTLSCSPISGHRSVSWYQQTPGQGLQFLFEYFSETQRNKGNFPGRFSGRQFSNSRSEMNVSTLELGDSALYLCASSAIAASTDTQYFGPGTRLTVL.

The CDR3 is CASGLNYGYTF. The CDR3 nucleotides are TGTGCCAGCGGGCTCAACTATGGCTACACCTTC. The V and J genes are TRBV6-5 and TRBJ1-2; no definite D call. Germline values: CDR1 MNHEY, CDR2 SVGAGI. The V gene lost 8 bases and the J gene lost 2 bases, with 6 bases spanning the gap. The CDR3 extends over 11 amino acids.

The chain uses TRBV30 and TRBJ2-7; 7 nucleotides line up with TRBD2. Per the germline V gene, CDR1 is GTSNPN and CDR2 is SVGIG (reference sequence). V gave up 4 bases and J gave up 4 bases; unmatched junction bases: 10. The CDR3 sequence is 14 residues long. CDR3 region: CAWTRGRAWYEQYF. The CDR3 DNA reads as TGTGCCTGGACCCGGGGGAGGGCCTGGTACGAGCAGTACTTC.

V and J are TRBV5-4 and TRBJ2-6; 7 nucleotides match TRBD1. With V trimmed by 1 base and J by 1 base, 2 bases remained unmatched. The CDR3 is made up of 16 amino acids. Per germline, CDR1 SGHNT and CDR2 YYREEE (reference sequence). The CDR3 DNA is TGTGCCAGCAGCTTGTCACAGGGGTCTGGGGCCAACGTCCTGACTTTC. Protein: CASSLSQGSGANVLTF.

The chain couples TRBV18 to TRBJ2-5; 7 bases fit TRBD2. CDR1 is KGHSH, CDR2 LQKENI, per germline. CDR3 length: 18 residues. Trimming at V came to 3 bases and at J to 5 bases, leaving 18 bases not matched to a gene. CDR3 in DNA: TGTGCCAGCTCACCCGGACTAGTCGGGACTGGCGGCGGCGAGACCCAGTACTTC. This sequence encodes CASSPGLVGTGGGETQYF. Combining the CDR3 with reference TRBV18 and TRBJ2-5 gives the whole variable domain NAGVMQNPRHLVRRRGQEARLRCSPMKGHSHVYWYRQLPEEGLKFMVYLQKENIIDESGMPKERFSAEFPKEGPSILRIQQVVRGDSAAYFCASSPGLVGTGGGETQYFGPGTRLLVL.

CDR3 in DNA: TGTGCCACCAGCAGAGGGACAGGGCGATATGGCTACACCTTC. Translation gives CATSRGTGRYGYTF. This chain links TRBV15 with TRBJ1-2, with 8 bases identical to TRBD1. V was pared by 1 base and J by 5 bases, with 3 bases of the junction left unmatched. Germline lookup yields CDR1 LNHNV and CDR2 YYDKDF (reference sequence). The CDR3 is made up of 14 amino acids.

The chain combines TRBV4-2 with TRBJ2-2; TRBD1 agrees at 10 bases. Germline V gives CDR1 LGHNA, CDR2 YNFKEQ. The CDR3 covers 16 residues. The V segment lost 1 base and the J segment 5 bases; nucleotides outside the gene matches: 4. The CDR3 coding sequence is TGTGCCAGCAGCCAAGCGAGACAGGGGGCGACCGGGGAGCTGTTTTTT. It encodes CASSQARQGATGELFF.

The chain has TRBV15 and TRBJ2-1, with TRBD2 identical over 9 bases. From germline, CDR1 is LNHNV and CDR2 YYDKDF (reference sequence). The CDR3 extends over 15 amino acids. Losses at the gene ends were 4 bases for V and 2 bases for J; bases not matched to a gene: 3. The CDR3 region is CATSISGRPYNEQFF. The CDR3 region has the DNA TGTGCCACCAGCATTAGCGGGAGACCCTACAATGAGCAGTTCTTC.